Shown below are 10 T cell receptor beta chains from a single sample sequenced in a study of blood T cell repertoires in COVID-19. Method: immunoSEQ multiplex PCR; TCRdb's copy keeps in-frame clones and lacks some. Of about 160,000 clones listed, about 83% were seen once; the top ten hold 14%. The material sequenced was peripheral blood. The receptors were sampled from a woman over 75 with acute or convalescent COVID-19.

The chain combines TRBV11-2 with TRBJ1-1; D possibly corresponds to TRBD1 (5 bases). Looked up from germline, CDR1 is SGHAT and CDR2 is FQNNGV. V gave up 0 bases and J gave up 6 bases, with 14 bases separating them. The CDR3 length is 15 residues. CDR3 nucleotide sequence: TGTGCCAGCAGCTTAGAGTCCGGGGGAATCGCTGAAGCTTTCTTT. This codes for CASSLESGGIAEAFF.

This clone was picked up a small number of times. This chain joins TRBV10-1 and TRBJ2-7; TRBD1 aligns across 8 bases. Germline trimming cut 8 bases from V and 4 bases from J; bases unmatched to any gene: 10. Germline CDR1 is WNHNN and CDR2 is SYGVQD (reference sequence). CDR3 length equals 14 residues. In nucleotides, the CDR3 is TGCGCCAGCCGCCCGGGCACAGGGGGTTACGAGCAGTACTTC. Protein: CASRPGTGGYEQYF.

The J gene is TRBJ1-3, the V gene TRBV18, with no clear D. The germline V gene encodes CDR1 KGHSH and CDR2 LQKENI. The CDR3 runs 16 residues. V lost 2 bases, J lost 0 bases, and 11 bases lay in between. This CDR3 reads CASSPSVTGSGNTIYF. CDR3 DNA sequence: TGTGCCAGCTCACCAAGCGTCACCGGCTCTGGAAACACCATATATTTT. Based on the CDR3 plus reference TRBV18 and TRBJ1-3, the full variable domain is NAGVMQNPRHLVRRRGQEARLRCSPMKGHSHVYWYRQLPEEGLKFMVYLQKENIIDESGMPKERFSAEFPKEGPSILRIQQVVRGDSAAYFCASSPSVTGSGNTIYFGEGSWLTVV.

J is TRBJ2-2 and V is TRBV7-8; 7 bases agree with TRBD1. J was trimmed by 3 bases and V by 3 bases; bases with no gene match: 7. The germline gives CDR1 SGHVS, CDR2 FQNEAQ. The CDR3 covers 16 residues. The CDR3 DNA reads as TGTGCCAGCAGCTTCAGACAGGGTAGAGACACCGGGGAGCTGTTTTTT. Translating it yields CASSFRQGRDTGELFF.

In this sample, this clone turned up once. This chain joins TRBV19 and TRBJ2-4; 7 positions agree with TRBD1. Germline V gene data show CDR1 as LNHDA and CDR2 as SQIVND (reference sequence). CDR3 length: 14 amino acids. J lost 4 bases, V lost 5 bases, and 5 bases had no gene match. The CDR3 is CASSSQGQKNIQYF. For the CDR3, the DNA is TGTGCCAGTAGTTCGCAGGGACAGAAAAACATTCAGTACTTC.

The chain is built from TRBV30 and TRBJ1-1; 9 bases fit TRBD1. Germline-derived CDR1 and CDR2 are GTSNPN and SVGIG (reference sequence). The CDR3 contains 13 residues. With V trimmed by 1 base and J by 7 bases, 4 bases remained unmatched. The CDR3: CAWSGTGVGEAFF. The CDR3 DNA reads TGTGCCTGGAGTGGGACAGGGGTTGGTGAAGCTTTCTTT.

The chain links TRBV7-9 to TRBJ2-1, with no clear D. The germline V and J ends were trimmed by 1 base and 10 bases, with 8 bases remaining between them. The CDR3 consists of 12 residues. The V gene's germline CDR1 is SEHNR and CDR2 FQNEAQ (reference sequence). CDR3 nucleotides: TGTGCCAGCAGCTTAGTTGTGCGGGAGCAGTTCTTC. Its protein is CASSLVVREQFF.

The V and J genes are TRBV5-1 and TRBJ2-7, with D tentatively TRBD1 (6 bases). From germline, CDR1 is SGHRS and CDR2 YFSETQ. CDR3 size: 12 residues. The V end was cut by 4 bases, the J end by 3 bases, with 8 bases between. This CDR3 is CASSGGDYEQYF. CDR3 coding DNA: TGCGCCAGCAGCGGGGGCGACTACGAGCAGTACTTC. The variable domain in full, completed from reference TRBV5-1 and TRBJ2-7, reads KAGVTQTPRYLIKTRGQQVTLSCSPISGHRSVSWYQQTPGQGLQFLFEYFSETQRNKGNFPGRFSGRQFSNSRSEMNVSTLELGDSALYLCASSGGDYEQYFGPGTRLTVT.

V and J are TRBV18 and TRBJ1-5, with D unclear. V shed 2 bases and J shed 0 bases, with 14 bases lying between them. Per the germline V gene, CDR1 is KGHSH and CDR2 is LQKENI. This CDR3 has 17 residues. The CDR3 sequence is CASSPKVNSNSNQPQHF. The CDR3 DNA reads TGTGCCAGCTCACCAAAAGTGAACAGCAATAGCAATCAGCCCCAGCATTTT.

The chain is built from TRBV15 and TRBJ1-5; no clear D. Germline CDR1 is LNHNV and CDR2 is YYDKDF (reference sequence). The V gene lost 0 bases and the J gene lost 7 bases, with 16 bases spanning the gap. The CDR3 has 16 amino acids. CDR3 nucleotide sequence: TGTGCCACCAGCAGAGATCAGGTCAAAACGGGACAGCCCCAGCATTTT. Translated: CATSRDQVKTGQPQHF.